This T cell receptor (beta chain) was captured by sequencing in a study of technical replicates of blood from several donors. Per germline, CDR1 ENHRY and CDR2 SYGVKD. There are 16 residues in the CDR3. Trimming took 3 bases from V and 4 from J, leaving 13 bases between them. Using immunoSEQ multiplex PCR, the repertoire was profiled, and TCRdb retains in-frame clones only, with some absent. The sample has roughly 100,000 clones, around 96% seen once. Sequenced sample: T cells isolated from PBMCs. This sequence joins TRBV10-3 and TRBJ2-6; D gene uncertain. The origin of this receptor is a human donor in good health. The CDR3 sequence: CAISDPQRVGANVLTF. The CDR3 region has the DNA TGTGCCATCAGTGACCCCCAGCGAGTCGGGGCCAACGTCCTGACTTTC.